The 28 T cell receptor beta chains listed next were all sequenced from one sample in a study of blood T cell repertoires in COVID-19. Sequenced by immunoSEQ multiplex PCR; TCRdb stores in-frame clones only, minus some. Of about 120,000 clones listed, approximately 90% are singletons. Sequenced input: peripheral blood. The receptor set was obtained from a human donor with active COVID-19. The donor label of this sample is uncertain.

In its sample, this clone was seen once. The rearrangement links TRBV7-7 to TRBJ2-5, with TRBD2 matching over 10 bases. The CDR3 sequence is 15 residues long. Germline assignment: CDR1 SSHAT and CDR2 FNYEAQ (reference sequence). With 0 bases clipped from V and 2 bases from J, the junction kept 0 bases outside the gene matches. CDR3 amino acids: CASSLAAGGQETQYF. CDR3 DNA: TGTGCCAGCAGCTTAGCAGCGGGGGGGCAAGAGACCCAGTACTTC.

The CDR3 loop is CASSLNPGGSTDTQYF. The DNA of the CDR3 is TGTGCCAGCAGCTTAAATCCGGGGGGGAGCACAGATACGCAGTATTTT. The chain uses TRBV7-9 and TRBJ2-3, with 8 bases lining up with TRBD2. The germline V gene has CDR1 SEHNR and CDR2 FQNEAQ (reference sequence). Trimming cost V 2 bases and J 0 bases; bases outside gene matches: 4. This CDR3 has 16 residues.

The chain links TRBV11-3 to TRBJ2-3; no clear D. Trimming took 5 bases from V and 0 from J, leaving 12 bases between them. Germline-derived CDR1 and CDR2 are SGHNT and YENEEA. The CDR3 extends over 15 amino acids. The CDR3 loop is CASSPGAPSTDTQYF. The CDR3 nucleotides are TGTGCCAGCAGCCCCGGTGCGCCTAGCACAGATACGCAGTATTTT.

The chain couples TRBV14 to TRBJ2-5, with 7 bases aligning to TRBD2. The germline V gene has CDR1 SGHDN and CDR2 FVKESK. Trimming removed 4 bases from V and 4 bases from J; junction bases left unmatched: 9. This CDR3 spans 15 amino acids. In nucleotides, the CDR3 is TGTGCCAGCAGCCGGGGACTAACCCCCCCAGAGACCCAGTACTTC. This gives the protein CASSRGLTPPETQYF.

V and J are TRBV6-2 or TRBV6-3 and TRBJ2-3; 9 bases are a match to TRBD2. Germline values: CDR1 MNHEY, CDR2 SVGEGT. V shed 5 bases and J 2 bases; nucleotides not matched to a gene: 5. The CDR3 runs 15 residues. CDR3 protein: CASSSAGGVTDTQYF. The CDR3 region has the DNA TGTGCCAGCAGTAGCGCGGGGGGGGTCACAGATACGCAGTATTTT.

The chain employs TRBV4-3 and TRBJ2-1; TRBD1 matches at 10 bases. This CDR3 comprises 19 residues. V was pared by 0 bases and J by 0 bases, with 8 bases of the junction left unmatched. Germline CDR1 and CDR2: LGHNA and YSLEER. The CDR3 region is CASSQDVGTGDSSYNEQFF. The CDR3 DNA sequence: TGCGCCAGCAGCCAAGATGTGGGGACAGGGGATAGCTCCTACAATGAGCAGTTCTTC.

The chain uses TRBV9 and TRBJ1-2; 11 bases match TRBD1. Germline CDR1 SGDLS, CDR2 YYNGEE. The CDR3 has 15 residues. The V and J ends lost 4 bases and 4 bases, in that order; junction bases with no gene match: 6. The CDR3 nucleotides are TGTGCCAGCAGCACCCGGACAGGGGGCCTCTATGGCTACACCTTC. Translated, it gives CASSTRTGGLYGYTF.

This clone was observed a single time. This chain joins TRBV27 and TRBJ2-2; TRBD2 agrees at 9 bases. The length of the CDR3 is 19 residues. Germline loops: CDR1 MNHEY, CDR2 SMNVEV (reference sequence). V lost 7 bases and J lost 7; bases outside the gene matches: 22. As DNA, the CDR3 is TGTGCCAGCAAAAAGTCCCAACAGTCGGCGGGGGGGCGTAACGGGGAGCTGTTTTTT. It yields the protein CASKKSQQSAGGRNGELFF.

V and J are TRBV7-6 and TRBJ2-7; D might be TRBD2 (6 bases). The CDR3 loop spans 15 amino acids. Germline V gene data show CDR1 as SGHVS and CDR2 as FNYEAQ. Trimming pared 2 bases from V and 1 base from J, leaving 12 bases between. CDR3: CASSLRSGRSYEQYF. As DNA, the CDR3 is TGTGCCAGCAGCTTAAGGTCAGGGAGGTCCTACGAGCAGTACTTC.

CDR3 protein: CTSSHDGNGGTTDNEQFF. The CDR3 region has the DNA TGCACCAGCAGCCACGATGGGAACGGGGGGACCACCGACAATGAGCAGTTCTTC. V usage is TRBV1 and J usage is TRBJ2-1; the DNA was not compared with TRBD2, the D call given in the table. TRBV1 is designated a pseudogene. CDR3 size: 18 residues.

This clone showed up just once. The chain is built from TRBV30 and TRBJ1-4, with D unclear. V lost 0 bases to trimming and J lost 8 bases, with 7 bases between them. Germline-derived CDR1 and CDR2 are GTSNPN and SVGIG (reference sequence). The CDR3 covers 12 residues. The CDR3 region has the DNA TGTGCCTGGAGTGTACTTCGGGAAAAACTGTTTTTT. This sequence encodes CAWSVLREKLFF.

This clone was observed once. This chain uses TRBV12-3 or TRBV12-4 with TRBJ2-1; D ambiguous. Trimming shortened V by 8 bases and J by 4 bases, and 9 bases separated the two germline ends. The CDR3 loop spans 12 amino acids. CDR3: CASGSGYNEQFF. The CDR3 DNA reads TGTGCCAGCGGGTCGGGTTACAATGAGCAGTTCTTC.

In DNA form, the CDR3 reads TGTGCCAGCAGTTGGACATTTTCGAACACCGGGGAGCTGTTTTTT. It codes for CASSWTFSNTGELFF. J is TRBJ2-2 and V is TRBV6-5; TRBD1 is a possible D gene (5 bases). The V gene lost 4 bases and the J gene lost 0 bases, with 9 bases spanning the gap. CDR3 size: 15 residues. Germline V CDR1 and CDR2: MNHEY, SVGAGI.

The chain has TRBV5-4 and TRBJ2-6, with 7 bases identical to TRBD1. Germline V gene data show CDR1 as SGHNT and CDR2 as YYREEE (reference sequence). The CDR3 is 15 residues long. V lost 3 bases, J lost 2 bases, and 2 bases stayed unmatched. CDR3 nucleotide sequence: TGTGCCAGCAGCTCTACAGGGGCTGGGGCCAACGTCCTGACTTTC. This translates into CASSSTGAGANVLTF. The full variable domain, its missing parts supplied by reference TRBV5-4 and TRBJ2-6, is ETGVTQSPTHLIKTRGQQVTLRCSSQSGHNTVSWYQQALGQGPQFIFQYYREEENGRGNFPPRFSGLQFPNYSSELNVNALELDDSALYLCASSSTGAGANVLTFGAGSRLTVL.

The rearrangement joins TRBV6-5 to TRBJ2-1; 11 bases agree with TRBD2. The J segment lost 3 bases and the V segment lost 6 bases, leaving 4 bases of the junction unmatched. CDR3 length: 15 residues. CDR1 is MNHEY, CDR2 SVGAGI, per germline. The CDR3 DNA is TGTGCCAGCAGCCCGACTAGCGGGGTCTACAATGAGCAGTTCTTC. It is translated as CASSPTSGVYNEQFF.

For the CDR3, the DNA is TGCAGCGTTGATTCTTGGGGGGTTGGCTACACCTTC. It specifies CSVDSWGVGYTF. V and J are TRBV29-1 and TRBJ1-2, with D perhaps TRBD1 (5 bases). The CDR3 contains 12 residues. V lost 3 bases and J lost 7, with 12 bases in between. Germline values: CDR1 SQVTM, CDR2 ANQGSEA.

This clone was recorded once. This chain connects TRBV7-8 to TRBJ2-3; D not certain. V lost 1 base and J lost 2, with 13 bases in between. CDR3 size: 16 residues. Germline V gene lookup returns CDR1 SGHVS and CDR2 FQNEAQ. Written as DNA, the CDR3 is TGTGCCAGCAGCTTAGTTGACACGGCTTACACAGATACGCAGTATTTT. Its translation: CASSLVDTAYTDTQYF.

The gene calls are TRBV19 and TRBJ1-2; the match to TRBD1 covers 8 bases. CDR1 and CDR2 from the germline V gene are LNHDA and SQIVND (reference sequence). The length of the CDR3 is 12 residues. With V trimmed by 9 bases and J by 8 bases, 8 bases remained unmatched. The CDR3, as DNA: TGTGCCAGCCGGGACAGGTCGGAGGGCTACACCTTC. As protein: CASRDRSEGYTF.

The V call is TRBV27, the J call TRBJ2-7; 7 bases line up with TRBD2. Looked up from germline, CDR1 is MNHEY and CDR2 is SMNVEV (reference sequence). J was trimmed by 6 bases and V by 7 bases; bases with no gene match: 15. The length of the CDR3 is 15 residues. CDR3 bases: TGTGCCAGCATGCGGACTAGGATCATTGAGTCCGAGCAGTACTTC. Translation gives CASMRTRIIESEQYF.

This chain uses TRBV6-1 with TRBJ2-1; 12 bases are shared with TRBD2. Germline CDR1 is MNHNS and CDR2 is SASEGT. Trimming took 2 bases from V and 9 from J; bases not matched to a gene: 8. This CDR3 spans 16 amino acids. CDR3 in amino acids: CASSEFASGGVGEQFF. CDR3 DNA sequence: TGTGCCAGCAGTGAATTCGCTAGCGGGGGGGTTGGTGAGCAGTTCTTC.

This clone appeared a few times. V is TRBV15 and J is TRBJ2-3, with 9 bases matching TRBD1. CDR3 length: 16 residues. Germline loops: CDR1 LNHNV, CDR2 YYDKDF (reference sequence). V lost 2 bases and J lost 6; bases outside the gene matches: 9. CDR3 bases: TGTGCCACCAGCAGATGGACAGGGGAGGGGAAGGATACGCAGTATTTT. Its protein is CATSRWTGEGKDTQYF.

The chain recombines TRBV20-1 with TRBJ2-5; 12 bases fit TRBD2. The CDR3 runs 17 residues. J gave up 4 bases and V 3 bases, and 12 bases lay outside the gene matches. CDR1 is DFQATT, CDR2 SNEGSKA, per germline (reference sequence). CDR3 DNA: TGCAGTGCTAGTGTGGCTAGCGGGGGGGTAGGGGGAGAGACCCAGTACTTC. This translates into CSASVASGGVGGETQYF.

The sample holds one count of this clone. The V gene is TRBV4-1, the J gene TRBJ1-3; possibly TRBD1 for D (5 bases). Germline V CDR1 and CDR2: MGHRA, YSYEKL. The CDR3 spans 14 residues. Trimming removed 1 base from V and 4 bases from J, with 8 bases in between. CDR3 in DNA: TGCGCCAGCAGCCAAGCAGGGAACGGAAACACCATATATTTT. This codes for CASSQAGNGNTIYF.

The chain is built from TRBV7-9 and TRBJ1-5, with D possibly matching TRBD1 (6 bases). Germline V CDR1 and CDR2: SEHNR, FQNEAQ (reference sequence). The ends were cut back, 5 bases at V and 0 bases at J, with 17 bases in the middle. This CDR3 comprises 17 residues. The CDR3 DNA follows: TGTGCCAGCAGCCGACAAAGGGGGTCGTATAGCAATCAGCCCCAGCATTTT. This encodes CASSRQRGSYSNQPQHF.

V gene TRBV9 combines with J gene TRBJ2-2, with D possibly TRBD1 on 5 matching bases. Trimming shortened V by 3 bases and J by 1 base, and 16 bases separated the two germline ends. Germline V gene lookup returns CDR1 SGDLS and CDR2 YYNGEE. The CDR3 extends over 17 amino acids. CDR3 residues: CASSAIETAKNTGELFF. CDR3 DNA: TGTGCCAGCAGCGCCATCGAGACAGCCAAGAACACCGGGGAGCTGTTTTTT.

The V gene is TRBV30, the J gene TRBJ1-3; D uncertain. The germline V gene has CDR1 GTSNPN and CDR2 SVGIG (reference sequence). This CDR3 is 12 amino acids long. Between the trimmed V and J ends, which lost 3 bases and 1 base, there was a span of 4 bases. CDR3 residues: CAWSVSGNTIYF. For the CDR3, the DNA is TGTGCCTGGAGCGTATCTGGAAACACCATATATTTT.

The chain employs TRBV11-2 and TRBJ1-6; D is unclear. The V gene's germline CDR1 is SGHAT and CDR2 FQNNGV. The CDR3 spans 14 residues. The V end was cut by 2 bases, the J end by 8 bases, with 10 bases between. Here the CDR3 DNA reads TGTGCCAGCAGCTTATGGCAGAGCGATTCACCCCTCCACTTT. This sequence encodes CASSLWQSDSPLHF. Full variable domain (outside the CDR3, taken from reference TRBV11-2 and TRBJ1-6): EAGVAQSPRYKIIEKRQSVAFWCNPISGHATLYWYQQILGQGPKLLIQFQNNGVVDDSQLPKDRFSAERLKGVDSTLKIQPAKLEDSAVYLCASSLWQSDSPLHFGNGTRLTVT.

The chain couples TRBV27 to TRBJ1-1, with D uncertain. From germline, CDR1 is MNHEY and CDR2 SMNVEV (reference sequence). Trimming took off 1 base at V and 2 bases at J, with 8 bases between the two ends. The CDR3 is 14 amino acids. The DNA of the CDR3 is TGTGCCAGCAGTTTATTTAGAAGTAACACTGAAGCTTTCTTT. Translation gives CASSLFRSNTEAFF.